The TCR beta chain under discussion was sequenced for a study of beta chain features in type 1 diabetes. The study's findings and limits: Insertion counts at VDJ junctions were lower in type 1 diabetes patients, who also showed more deletions there. Within each of all four CD4+ subsets, Type 1 diabetes patients had TCRB CDR3s that were moderately but significantly shorter. TCRB repertoires of naive, central memory and Treg cells appeared more similar among patients than among healthy donors. Cells that show high TCR expression could be over-represented by cDNA sequencing.

About this clone: Its matching antigen is unknown.

Expressed TCRB transcripts were sequenced after all isolated RNA was converted to cDNA. Read counts averaged around 3.6 million for samples of naive, central memory and regulatory T cells. Sequencing was performed with immunoSEQ multiplex PCR; in TCRdb, only in-frame clones are kept and a portion is missing. The sample has around 650,000 clones, 9.5% to 15% seen once; the top ten hold around 0.12%. Germline V gene sequence: CDR1 SEHNR, CDR2 FQNEAQ (reference sequence). Trimming took 0 bases from V and 0 from J, leaving 12 bases between them. The CDR3 is 17 residues long. Material for sequencing was naive CD4+ T cells from blood. The genes are TRBV7-9 and TRBJ2-4; possible D gene TRBD2, 7 bases. This receptor was obtained from a man in his thirties or forties with type 1 diabetes. The CDR3 region has the DNA TGTGCCAGCAGCTTAGCCACGGGGGGCCTAGCCAAAAACATTCAGTACTTC. Translated, it gives CASSLATGGLAKNIQYF.